This TCR beta chain was identified during a study of blood T cell repertoires in COVID-19. Across the whole study: Spain, Italy and the United States supplied samples that represented acute and convalescent COVID-19. PBMCs, B-cell-depleted T cells, or T cells were the source of the cDNA or gDNA that made up the material.

Original processing methods: Scientists estimated how many nucleated cells there were by amplifying reference gene primers. TCRdb's table, derived via immunoSEQ multiplex PCR, lists solely in-frame clones and lacks some. For V, J and clone size, that table is used; D and trimming come from the DNA. The sample has approximately 37,000 clones, about nine tenths seen once; the top ten hold 4.5% to 7%. This CDR3 is built from 12 residues. Looked up from germline, CDR1 is SQVTM and CDR2 is ANQGSEA. V was pared by 1 base and J by 8 bases, with 11 bases between. This sequence originates from a woman older than 75 with acute or convalescent COVID-19. Sequenced material: peripheral blood. The chain has TRBV29-1 and TRBJ1-2; a possible D gene is TRBD1 (5 bases). CDR3 amino acids: CSVEGGGKGYTF. The CDR3 DNA reads as TGCAGCGTTGAAGGCGGGGGAAAGGGCTACACCTTC.